Given below is one TCR beta chain in context. The data were taken from a study of Ad26.COV2.S vaccination and SARS-CoV-2 variants. Repertoires were generated with immunoSEQ multiplex PCR, while TCRdb's copy carries only in-frame clones and drops some. The top ten hold 3.6% of the sample, which has some 420,000 clones, more than 75% seen once. The treatment was: around 19 received Ad26.COV2.S at low or high dose, single or two shots; 5 received placebo; per-sample allocation not given. The investigators took samples on day 63 after the first vaccine or placebo injection. This CDR3 contains 14 residues. V lost 3 bases and J 5 bases, leaving 13 bases between the germline ends. Germline V gene lookup returns CDR1 SGHNT and CDR2 YENEEA.

This TCR came from a person between 18 and 59 years old who received the Ad26.COV2.S COVID-19 vaccine or a placebo. The sequencing used peripheral blood, collected in a trial of Ad26.COV2.S vaccine versus placebo. The chain recombines TRBV11-3 with TRBJ1-1, with D tentatively TRBD1 (6 bases). The CDR3 reads CASSLRGSRTEAFF. The CDR3 coding sequence is TGTGCCAGCAGCTTGAGGGGGAGTCGGACTGAAGCTTTCTTT.